This section outlines one TCR beta chain sequence together with its context. This receptor's antigen is unknown. One junction end disagrees with the germline gene, perhaps due to a read error. Synthesis of TCR cDNA relied on 5'RACE template switching, a step that introduced a universal primer site along with unique molecular identifiers. cDNA synthesis was primed from both the TCR alpha and TCR beta constant segments. Libraries were amplified in two PCR steps, with sample barcodes and sequencing adapters added in the second step. Libraries were sequenced on Illumina HiSeq 2500 (2x100 bp) or NovaSeq (2x150 bp). The paper's processing steps were these. MIGEC handled demultiplexing of reads and collapsing into UMI consensus sequences, while MiXCR performed V(D)J alignment. Vaccine-responding clonotypes were defined with edgeR using replicate PBMC samples, requiring FDR below 0.01 and a log2 fold change above 5 up to day 15. Each bulk clonotype was labeled CD4 or CD8 based on which sequenced repertoire, CD4 or CD8, contained the clonotype at higher abundance. Using fastp at Q25 and MiXCR, TCRdb reprocessed the public reads and kept productive beta chains. Every CDR3 protein is listed once, alongside the most common genes and DNA of its rows. These V and J calls are TCRdb output, not the study's own analysis. This sample lists 350,000 to 450,000 distinct CDR3 sequences; 6.2% were detected once. Around 16% of the sample is taken by the ten largest.

In the paper's terms, the treatment or condition label means: live attenuated yellow fever vaccine strain. At each blood-draw timepoint, two biological replicates of bulk PBMCs were collected. A standard Ficoll-Paque protocol was used to isolate PBMCs from peripheral blood. TriZol was used to extract RNA from bulk PBMCs, from CD4 and CD8 fractions, and from dextramer-positive and dextramer-negative fractions. The entry originates in a study of T cells after yellow fever vaccination (dated by TCRdb to between 2018 and 2020). Study-level background: The SMART-Seq v4 Ultra Low Input RNA kit was used to prepare libraries from fractions with low cell numbers. Bulk PBMC replicates and cell subsets were isolated from blood drawn at multiple timepoints before and after both primary and secondary immunization. To follow T-cell clones before and after both primary and booster YFV17D yellow fever vaccination, bulk TCR alpha and beta repertoires underwent longitudinal sequencing. The cohort comprised two healthy male donors, one aged 18 to 30 and one aged 30 to 39 years.

The germline V gene sets CDR1 to SGHTA and CDR2 to FQGNSA. Spanning cysteine to phenylalanine, the CDR3 consists of 12 amino acids. CDR3 DNA only is kept here, 36 bases in frame from base 1. Points the paper makes about the study in general: Only two donors were included in the study, so the extent to which the findings can be generalized is limited. After the booster, most of the clones that had expanded following primary vaccination were detected again (roughly 97% of CD4 and 80% to 90% of CD8), which suggests that memory was broadly maintained. A small share of clonotypes was detected in both CD4 and CD8 compartments, with the overlap likely arising from convergent recombination. The secondary T-cell response was weaker than the primary response but faster, peaking on day 5 instead of day 15. Because abundant contaminating clonotypes from the bulk population could be contained in FACS-sorted repertoires, computational filtering was required.

This material consisted of PBMCs, taken 5 days after the yellow fever booster vaccination. The source of this sequence is a man aged 25-45 years who received the YFV17D yellow fever vaccine. Recombination connected TRBV7-2 to TRBJ2-5; the D gene lacks a confident call. The DNA sequence follows: TGTGCCAGCAGCCGGACCCAAGAGACCCTGTACTTC. It is translated as CASSRTQETLYF. Beyond the CDR3, the reference TRBV7-2 and TRBJ2-5 genes provide the residues; the full variable domain reads: GAGVSQSPSNKVTEKGKDVELRCDPISGHTALYWYRQSLGQGLEFLIYFQGNSAPDKSGLPSDRFSAERTGGSVSTLTIQRTQQEDSAVYLCASSRTQETLYFGPGTRLLVL.